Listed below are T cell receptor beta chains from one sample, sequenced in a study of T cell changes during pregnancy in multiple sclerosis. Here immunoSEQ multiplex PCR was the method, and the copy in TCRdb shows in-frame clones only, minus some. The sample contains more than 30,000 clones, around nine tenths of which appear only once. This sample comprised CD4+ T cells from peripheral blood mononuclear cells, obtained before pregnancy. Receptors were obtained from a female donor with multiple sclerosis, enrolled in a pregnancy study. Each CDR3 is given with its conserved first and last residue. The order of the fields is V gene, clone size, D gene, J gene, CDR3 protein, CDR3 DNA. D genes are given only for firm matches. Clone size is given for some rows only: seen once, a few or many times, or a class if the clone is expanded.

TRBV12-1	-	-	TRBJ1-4	CASSWTGGECGEKLFF	TGTGCCAGCAGCTGGACAGGGGGTGAATGTGGTGAAAAACTGTTTTTT
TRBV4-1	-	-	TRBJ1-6	CASSQDSRSSYNSPLHF	TGCGCCAGCAGCCAAGATTCGCGGAGCTCCTATAATTCACCCCTCCACTTT
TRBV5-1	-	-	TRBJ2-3	CASSFDGTLGDTQYF	TGCGCCAGCAGCTTTGATGGGACTTTGGGAGATACGCAGTATTTT
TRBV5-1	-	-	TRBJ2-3	CASSPGSDRDTQYF	TGCGCCAGCAGCCCCGGGAGTGACAGAGATACGCAGTATTTT
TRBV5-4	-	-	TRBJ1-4	CASSLGTGAEKLFF	TGTGCCAGCAGCTTGGGGACTGGAGCTGAAAAACTGTTTTTT
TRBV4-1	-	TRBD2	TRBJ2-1	CASSQGYRRGNNEQFF	TGCGCCAGCAGCCAAGGCTACCGGCGGGGGAACAATGAGCAGTTCTTC
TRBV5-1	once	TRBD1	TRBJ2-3	CASSGQGSADTQYF	TGCGCCAGCAGCGGACAGGGTAGTGCAGATACGCAGTATTTT
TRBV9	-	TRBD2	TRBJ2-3	CASSAREGGGATDTQYF	TGTGCCAGCAGCGCCCGCGAGGGCGGGGGGGCCACAGATACGCAGTATTTT
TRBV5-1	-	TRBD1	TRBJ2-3	CASSIQGATDTQYF	TGCGCCAGCAGCATCCAGGGGGCCACAGATACGCAGTATTTT
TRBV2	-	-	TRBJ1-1	CASVTHRVPGAFF	TGTGCCAGCGTAACCCACAGGGTTCCGGGAGCTTTCTTT
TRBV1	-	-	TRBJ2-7	CTSSNRGLAGRMSSYEQYF	TGCACCAGCAGTAACAGGGGACTAGCGGGACGAATGAGTTCCTACGAGCAGTACTTC
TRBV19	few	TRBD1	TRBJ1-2	CASSWDRRYGYTF	TGTGCCAGTAGTTGGGACAGGCGGTATGGCTACACCTTC
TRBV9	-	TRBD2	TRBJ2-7	CASSEGSSGGRDEQYF	TGTGCCAGCAGTGAGGGGAGTAGCGGGGGTAGGGACGAGCAGTACTTC
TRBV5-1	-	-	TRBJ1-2	CASKEDASNYGYTF	TGCGCCAGCAAGGAGGATGCTTCTAACTATGGCTACACCTTC
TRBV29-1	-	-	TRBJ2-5	CSVGLLAGETQYF	TGCAGCGTTGGCCTACTAGCTGGCGAGACCCAGTACTTC
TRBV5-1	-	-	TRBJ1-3	CASSTQGRGSGNTIYF	TGCGCCAGCAGTACCCAGGGAAGGGGCTCTGGAAACACCATATATTTT
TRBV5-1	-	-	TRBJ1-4	CASSLAASVMGTTNEKLFF	TGCGCCAGCAGCTTGGCCGCCAGTGTAATGGGCACAACTAATGAAAAACTGTTTTTT
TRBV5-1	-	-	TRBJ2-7	CASSEDPRVYEQYF	TGCGCCAGCAGCGAGGATCCCAGGGTCTACGAGCAGTACTTC
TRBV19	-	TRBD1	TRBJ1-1	CASSRGQGSGGEAFF	TGTGCCAGTAGTCGGGGACAGGGCTCAGGCGGTGAAGCTTTCTTT
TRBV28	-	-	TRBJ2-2	CASSNPLGAGNRELFF	TGTGCCAGCAGCAACCCTCTGGGGGCGGGTAACAGGGAGCTGTTTTTT
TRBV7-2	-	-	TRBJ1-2	CASSFSPLRDGYTF	TGTGCCAGCAGCTTTTCTCCCCTCAGGGATGGCTACACCTTC
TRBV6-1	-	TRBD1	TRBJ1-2	CASMRGQGTGGYTF	TGTGCCAGCATGAGGGGACAGGGGACGGGGGGCTACACCTTC
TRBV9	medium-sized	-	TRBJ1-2	CASSPDRNYGYTF	TGTGCCAGCAGCCCCGACAGGAACTATGGCTACACCTTC
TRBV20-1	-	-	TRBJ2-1	CSARDYNEQFF	TGCAGTGCTCGGGACTACAATGAGCAGTTCTTC
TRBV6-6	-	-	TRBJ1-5	CASSYSPGRIDQPQHF	TGTGCCAGCAGTTACTCCCCAGGGCGAATAGATCAGCCCCAGCATTTT
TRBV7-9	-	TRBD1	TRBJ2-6	CASSFTGASGANVLTF	TGTGCCAGCAGCTTCACAGGGGCCTCCGGGGCCAACGTCCTGACTTTC
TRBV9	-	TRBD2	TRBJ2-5	CASSVGAAGGFQETQYF	TGTGCCAGCAGCGTAGGGGCGGCGGGGGGATTTCAAGAGACCCAGTACTTC
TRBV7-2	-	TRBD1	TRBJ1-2	CASRTGDISYGYTF	TGTGCCAGCAGGACAGGGGATATTAGCTATGGCTACACCTTC
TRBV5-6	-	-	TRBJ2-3	CASSSRSDTQYF	TGTGCCAGCAGCTCGCGATCAGATACGCAGTATTTT
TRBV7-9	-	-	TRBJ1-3	CASSFASSGNTIYF	TGTGCCAGCAGCTTCGCGAGTTCTGGAAACACCATATATTTT
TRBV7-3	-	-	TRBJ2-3	CATKREVSSTDTQYF	TGTGCCACCAAGAGGGAGGTTTCTAGCACAGATACGCAGTATTTT
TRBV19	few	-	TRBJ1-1	CASSTGWSTEAFF	TGTGCCAGTAGTACCGGGTGGAGCACTGAAGCTTTCTTT
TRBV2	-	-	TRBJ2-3	CASSPLADTQYF	TGTGCCAGCAGTCCCTTAGCAGATACGCAGTATTTT
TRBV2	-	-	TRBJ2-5	CASSEGGGSVQYF	TGTGCCAGCAGTGAGGGTGGGGGGTCGGTCCAGTACTTC
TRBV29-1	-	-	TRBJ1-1	CSVGGEWNTEAFF	TGCAGCGTTGGGGGAGAGTGGAACACTGAAGCTTTCTTT
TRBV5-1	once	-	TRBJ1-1	CASSFFPGVTEAFF	TGCGCCAGCAGCTTTTTCCCAGGGGTCACTGAAGCTTTCTTT
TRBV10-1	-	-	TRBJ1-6	CASSPGKMSPLHF	TGCGCCAGCAGCCCCGGGAAGATGTCACCCCTCCACTTT
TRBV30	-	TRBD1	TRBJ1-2	CAWSWQGANTF	TGTGCCTGGAGCTGGCAGGGGGCGAACACCTTC
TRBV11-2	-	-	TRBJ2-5	CASSLDPGLFQETQYF	TGTGCCAGCAGCTTAGATCCAGGGCTTTTCCAAGAGACCCAGTACTTC
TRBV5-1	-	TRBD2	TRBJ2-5	CASSLSGGAILSQETQYF	TGCGCCAGCAGCCTTAGCGGGGGGGCCATTTTGAGTCAAGAGACCCAGTACTTC
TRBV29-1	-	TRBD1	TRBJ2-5	CSVRGDRKTQYF	TGCAGCGTTCGCGGGGACAGGAAGACCCAGTACTTC
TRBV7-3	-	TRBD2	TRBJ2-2	CASSTGGTGELFF	TGTGCCAGCAGTACGGGGGGGACCGGGGAGCTGTTTTTT